Each of the 31 T cell receptor beta chains below was sequenced from the same sample in a study of cytomegalovirus exposure and HLA in healthy donors. PCR amplification relied on 60 Vbeta primers (plus 13 Jbeta primers). TCRdb's copy holds only in-frame clones and misses some; the assay was immunoSEQ multiplex PCR. The top ten hold about 1.8% of the sample, which has 270,000 or so clones, about nine tenths seen once. Sequenced input: PBMCs. All receptors derive from a girl aged 2-9 years in good health and CMV-seronegative.

J is TRBJ1-4 and V is TRBV7-9; perhaps TRBD1 as D (5 bases). This CDR3 comprises 16 residues. V lost 5 bases to trimming and J lost 6 bases, with 19 bases between them. Germline V lookup: CDR1 SEHNR, CDR2 FQNEAQ (reference sequence). In DNA form, the CDR3 reads TGTGCCAGCAGCCCTCCCCCCCAGGGAGGCTATGAAAAACTGTTTTTT. It is translated as CASSPPPQGGYEKLFF.

The chain couples TRBV6-1 to TRBJ2-1; tentative D call: TRBD1 (5 bases). V was cut by 6 bases and J by 14 bases, with 17 bases left in between. Germline CDR1 MNHNS, CDR2 SASEGT. The length of the CDR3 is 12 residues. The CDR3 loop is CASRPMQGIEFF. The CDR3 nucleotides read TGTGCCAGCAGACCAATGCAGGGTATCGAGTTCTTC.

The sample holds one count of this clone. J is TRBJ1-5 and V is TRBV19; D is perhaps TRBD1 (5 bases). Trimming removed 0 bases from V and 4 bases from J, with 10 bases in between. The germline CDR1 and CDR2 sequences are LNHDA and SQIVND (reference sequence). This CDR3 is built from 15 residues. CDR3 sequence reads: CASSIEGDLNQPQHF. CDR3 coding DNA: TGTGCCAGTAGTATAGAGGGGGACTTAAATCAGCCCCAGCATTTT.

The chain carries TRBV7-2 and TRBJ2-3, with 7 bases lining up with TRBD2. The germline V gene has CDR1 SGHTA and CDR2 FQGNSA. Unmatched junction bases numbered 11, after V lost 5 bases and J lost 6 bases. The CDR3 has 15 amino acids. CDR3 sequence reads: CASSQRLAGADTQYF. CDR3 coding DNA: TGTGCCAGCAGCCAACGACTAGCCGGGGCGGATACGCAGTATTTT.

J is TRBJ2-5 and V is TRBV29-1; 8 positions agree with TRBD2. The CDR3 extends over 15 amino acids. Germline V gene lookup returns CDR1 SQVTM and CDR2 ANQGSEA. The ends lost 1 base at V and 4 bases at J; junction bases unmatched: 8. The CDR3 protein is CSVEGEASGLETQYF. The CDR3 DNA reads TGCAGCGTTGAAGGAGAGGCTAGCGGGTTAGAGACCCAGTACTTC.

The chain employs TRBV4-1 and TRBJ1-3; D remains unclear. V was pared by 0 bases and J by 5 bases, with 14 bases between. Germline values: CDR1 MGHRA, CDR2 YSYEKL. The CDR3 has 16 amino acids. The CDR3 bases are TGCGCCAGCAGCCAAGATAATGAGAGGGAGAGAAACACCATATATTTT. This sequence encodes CASSQDNERERNTIYF.

The rearrangement uses TRBV5-6 and TRBJ2-6; the D is unclear. The CDR3 has 11 amino acids. V was cut by 0 bases and J by 13 bases, with 5 bases left in between. Germline CDR1 SGHDT, CDR2 YYEEEE. The CDR3 is CASSLGQVLTF. The DNA of the CDR3 is TGTGCCAGCAGCTTGGGCCAGGTCCTGACTTTC.

Concerning this clone itself: At the DNA level, this CDR3 is encoded by other sequences in the same sample as well. The rearrangement links TRBV18 to TRBJ1-4; D gene uncertain. The ends were cut back, 0 bases at V and 8 bases at J, with 4 bases in the middle. The CDR3 spans 12 residues. Looked up from germline, CDR1 is KGHSH and CDR2 is LQKENI. CDR3 DNA sequence: TGTGCCAGCTCACCACCGGGCGAAAAACTGTTTTTT. This translates into CASSPPGEKLFF.

V is TRBV5-4 and J is TRBJ1-5; TRBD1 aligns across 8 bases. Germline CDR1 SGHNT, CDR2 YYREEE (reference sequence). J gave up 0 bases and V 0 bases, and 5 bases lay outside the gene matches. The CDR3 extends over 17 amino acids. The CDR3 is CASSLGGQVSSNQPQHF. In nucleotides, the CDR3 is TGTGCCAGCAGCTTGGGGGGACAGGTTTCTAGCAATCAGCCCCAGCATTTT.

The genes are TRBV19 and TRBJ2-1; TRBD2 matches 11 bases. The CDR3 runs to 15 residues. Germline V gene data show CDR1 as LNHDA and CDR2 as SQIVND (reference sequence). J was trimmed by 5 bases and V by 6 bases; bases with no gene match: 6. In DNA, the CDR3 is TGTGCCAGTAGAGAACCGGGACTAGCGGACAATGAGCAGTTCTTC. As protein: CASREPGLADNEQFF.

The chain carries TRBV9 and TRBJ1-2, with 7 bases fitting TRBD1. The ends lost 3 bases at V and 11 bases at J; junction bases unmatched: 7. From germline, CDR1 is SGDLS and CDR2 YYNGEE. This CDR3 has 12 residues. DNA of the CDR3: TGTGCCAGCAGCGAGGGGGCAGGGCCGTACACCTTC. Residues: CASSEGAGPYTF.

V gene TRBV7-2 combines with J gene TRBJ2-7; 9 positions match TRBD1. With V trimmed by 1 base and J by 2 bases, 6 bases remained unmatched. This CDR3 spans 16 amino acids. The germline V gene encodes CDR1 SGHTA and CDR2 FQGNSA. This chain's CDR3 is CASSLVGRQGAYEQYF. CDR3 DNA: TGTGCCAGCAGCTTAGTGGGGAGACAGGGGGCCTACGAGCAGTACTTC.

The chain links TRBV6-5 to TRBJ1-1, with a tentative D call TRBD1 (5 bases). Germline V lookup: CDR1 MNHEY, CDR2 SVGAGI. V lost 0 bases, J lost 0 bases, and 8 bases lay in between. The CDR3 is made up of 15 amino acids. For the CDR3, the DNA is TGTGCCAGCAGTTACTCGGAGGGGTTGAACACTGAAGCTTTCTTT. Amino acids: CASSYSEGLNTEAFF.

The chain recombines TRBV4-2 with TRBJ2-1, with TRBD2 as a possible D gene (6 bases). The V and J ends lost 5 bases and 6 bases respectively, with 17 bases between them. Germline CDR1 and CDR2: LGHNA and YNFKEQ. This CDR3 region has 15 residues. The CDR3 region is CASSYGTYFSNEQFF. Written as DNA, the CDR3 is TGTGCCAGCAGCTACGGGACTTACTTTTCCAATGAGCAGTTCTTC.

This sequence joins TRBV6-5 and TRBJ1-1, with D maybe TRBD1 (6 bases). The V end was cut by 2 bases, the J end by 6 bases, with 19 bases between. The CDR3 totals 16 residues. Per germline, CDR1 MNHEY and CDR2 SVGAGI. In DNA, the CDR3 is TGTGCCAGCAGTTACCAGACCCCAGGGGCAGGGGCTGAAGCTTTCTTT. Protein product: CASSYQTPGAGAEAFF.

J is TRBJ2-1 and V is TRBV6-6, with 7 nucleotides matching TRBD2. J gave up 6 bases and V 0 bases, and 2 bases lay outside the gene matches. This CDR3 has 14 amino acids. Germline V gene sequence: CDR1 MNHNY, CDR2 SVGAGI (reference sequence). The CDR3 region is CASSYSSGLNEQFF. CDR3 nucleotide sequence: TGTGCCAGCAGTTACTCTAGCGGGCTCAATGAGCAGTTCTTC.

The chain combines TRBV6-1 with TRBJ2-7, with 10 bases that match TRBD2. The CDR3 totals 15 residues. Looked up from germline, CDR1 is MNHNS and CDR2 is SASEGT. V lost 3 bases to trimming and J lost 3 bases; unmatched junction nucleotides: 5. In nucleotides, the CDR3 is TGTGCCAGCAGTGATATAGGGACTAGCGTCTACGAGCAGTACTTC. Its protein product is CASSDIGTSVYEQYF.

CDR3 amino acids: CASNSQPQHF. In DNA, the CDR3 is TGTGCCAGCAACTCTCAGCCCCAGCATTTT. The gene calls are TRBV6-5 and TRBJ1-5; D is undetermined. The CDR3 sequence is 10 residues long. V gave up 7 bases and J gave up 6 bases, with 4 bases separating them. CDR1 and CDR2 (germline): MNHEY, SVGAGI.

This clone was found a few times. The chain employs TRBV5-4 and TRBJ2-3; 10 nucleotides line up with TRBD2. This CDR3 has 16 amino acids. Germline V lookup: CDR1 SGHNT, CDR2 YYREEE (reference sequence). The J segment lost 2 bases and the V segment lost 1 base, leaving 4 bases of the junction unmatched. The CDR3 coding sequence is TGTGCCAGCAGCTTGCCTCTAGCGGGGGTCACAGATACGCAGTATTTT. Its translation is CASSLPLAGVTDTQYF.

The chain's CDR3 is CATSRSTSGGQSSYNEQFF. The CDR3 DNA is TGTGCCACCAGCAGATCGACTAGCGGGGGCCAGAGCTCCTACAATGAGCAGTTCTTC. The rearrangement uses TRBV15 and TRBJ2-1; TRBD2 agrees at 12 bases. The CDR3 runs 19 residues. V shed 2 bases, J shed 0 bases, and the junction held 8 bases outside the gene matches. Germline CDR1 reads LNHNV; CDR2 reads YYDKDF (reference sequence). The variable domain in full, completed from reference TRBV15 and TRBJ2-1, reads DAMVIQNPRYQVTQFGKPVTLSCSQTLNHNVMYWYQQKSSQAPKLLFHYYDKDFNNEADTPDNFQSRRPNTSFCFLDIRSPGLGDTAMYLCATSRSTSGGQSSYNEQFFGPGTRLTVL.

The chain joins TRBV10-2 to TRBJ2-7; no definite D call. CDR3 length: 11 amino acids. The V gene's germline CDR1 is WSHSY and CDR2 SAAADI. Trimming removed 3 bases from V and 7 bases from J, with 7 bases in between. In DNA form, the CDR3 reads TGCGCCAGCAGTGATCTCGGTGAGCAGTACTTC. Amino acid sequence: CASSDLGEQYF.

V and J are TRBV5-6 and TRBJ2-1; TRBD2 aligns across 11 bases. This CDR3 is 15 amino acids long. Germline lookup yields CDR1 SGHDT and CDR2 YYEEEE. V lost 5 bases and J lost 10; bases outside the gene matches: 11. The CDR3 loop reads CASRIAGGRLGEQFF. The CDR3 nucleotides are TGTGCCAGCAGAATAGCGGGAGGGCGATTAGGGGAGCAGTTCTTC.

The CDR3 loop reads CASSQGGGAGTEAFF. The CDR3 DNA reads as TGCGCCAGCAGCCAAGGGGGAGGGGCGGGTACTGAAGCTTTCTTT. The rearrangement joins TRBV4-1 to TRBJ1-1, with a tentative D call TRBD1 (5 bases). The CDR3 sequence is 15 residues long. From germline, CDR1 is MGHRA and CDR2 YSYEKL. V was shortened by 1 base and J by 5 bases, with 14 bases between the two germline ends.

This sequence joins TRBV28 and TRBJ2-7, with TRBD2 matching over 9 bases. CDR1 is MDHEN, CDR2 SYDVKM, per germline. CDR3 length equals 15 residues. V was pared by 2 bases and J by 2 bases, with 4 bases of the junction left unmatched. The CDR3 DNA reads as TGTGCCAGCAGTTTACCTAGCGGGGCAACCTACGAGCAGTACTTC. Amino acid sequence: CASSLPSGATYEQYF.

The CDR3 sequence is CATSRPLAVQETQYF. CDR3 bases: TGTGCCACCAGCAGACCACTAGCGGTTCAAGAGACCCAGTACTTC. The chain uses TRBV15 and TRBJ2-5, with TRBD2 identical over 8 bases. The CDR3 covers 15 residues. The V gene's germline CDR1 is LNHNV and CDR2 YYDKDF (reference sequence). Trimming cost V 2 bases and J 2 bases; bases outside gene matches: 4.

J is TRBJ2-3 and V is TRBV5-1, with D perhaps matching TRBD1 (5 bases). The CDR3 spans 14 residues. CDR1 and CDR2 from the germline V gene are SGHRS and YFSETQ. Trimming left V 0 bases short and J 0 bases short, with 5 bases between. The CDR3 nucleotides are TGCGCCAGCAGCTTGGGACAGAGCACAGATACGCAGTATTTT. The encoded protein is CASSLGQSTDTQYF.

This chain links TRBV5-1 with TRBJ2-3, with D tentatively TRBD2 (6 bases). CDR3 length equals 17 residues. Germline-derived CDR1 and CDR2 are SGHRS and YFSETQ. V was clipped by 4 bases and J by 1 base, with 19 bases between them. The CDR3 coding sequence is TGCGCCAGCAGCCTCTCCAAAACGGGAGACGGCACAGATACGCAGTATTTT. Residues: CASSLSKTGDGTDTQYF.

The J gene is TRBJ2-7, the V gene TRBV7-8, with TRBD2 matching over 10 bases. In germline, CDR1 is SGHVS, CDR2 FQNEAQ. The V gene end was trimmed by 0 bases and the J gene end by 2 bases; junction bases not matched to a gene: 10. The CDR3 has 18 residues. The CDR3 loop is CASSLAIGASGSTYEQYF. The DNA of the CDR3 is TGTGCCAGCAGCTTAGCGATCGGGGCTAGCGGGAGTACCTACGAGCAGTACTTC.

V usage is TRBV7-6 and J usage is TRBJ2-5; TRBD2 might be the D (7 bases). Trimming shortened V by 5 bases and J by 4 bases, and 14 bases separated the two germline ends. The germline V gene encodes CDR1 SGHVS and CDR2 FNYEAQ. There are 14 residues in the CDR3. DNA for the CDR3: TGTGCCAGCAGCAGCGTGGGGGGGCGAGAGACCCAGTACTTC. This encodes CASSSVGGRETQYF.

DNA for the CDR3: TGTGCCAGCAGTTATCTGGGGGGGCGGGAAAAACTGTTTTTT. Its translation: CASSYLGGREKLFF. This chain uses TRBV6-1 with TRBJ1-4, with a tentative D call TRBD1 (6 bases). The CDR3 sequence is 14 residues long. The ends were cut back, 5 bases at V and 8 bases at J, with 15 bases in the middle. Germline CDR1 is MNHNS and CDR2 is SASEGT.

V and J are TRBV7-9 and TRBJ2-7; TRBD2 matches 13 bases. The CDR3 is 15 residues long. CDR1 is SEHNR and CDR2 is FQNEAQ in the germline V gene (reference sequence). The junction had 5 bases not matched to a gene; V was cut back by 4 bases and J by 5 bases. The CDR3 DNA reads TGTGCCAGCAGCTCAACTAGCGGGAGGGCCGACGAGCAGTACTTC. Amino acids: CASSSTSGRADEQYF.